This TCR beta chain originates from a study of cytomegalovirus exposure and HLA in healthy donors (dated by TCRdb to about 2017). Background on the whole study: In an earlier analysis of 450 to 750 of the donors, less than 350 Gb of sequence data and some 100 million unique TCR beta sequences from roughly 180 million T cells were reported. HLA typing covered class I and class II loci at four-digit resolution. To predict cytomegalovirus infection status, the study brought together high-throughput TCR immunosequencing, statistical association of individual TCRs with disease status, and machine learning. Of the roughly 390 genotyped donors, roughly 76% were placed in the genetic ancestry cluster associated with self-reported Caucasian donors. Rather than drawing on any new phenotypic data, the later analysis identified candidate immune exposures from TCR beta sequences and the way those sequences occurred across donors. In a later analysis, previously published TCR beta repertoires from fewer than 750 donors were re-analyzed and high-resolution HLA genotyping was added so that TCR occurrence patterns could be studied. An earlier analysis of some 600 of the donors applied high-throughput TCR beta sequencing to assess whether each TCR beta V gene segment acted as functional or pseudogenic. An early release that covered about 600 HLA-typed donors contained approximately 300 gigabases of sequencing data and 75 million to 100 million unique TCR sequences. Using immunosequencing, the study profiled T cell repertoires from around 670 subjects and related those repertoires to cytomegalovirus serostatus. Among about 370 genotyped donors of the cohort, an average of around 250,000 unique TCR beta nucleotide sequences was sequenced per donor, of which 15% to 20% were non-productive. In a later genetic analysis, genome-wide SNP genotypes for about 65% of the roughly 700 donors were used, and that subset was treated as a discovery cohort. All discovery cohort repertoires had been generated on a single sequencing platform. Typing coverage differed by locus: A, B, C, DRB1 and DQB1 were typed in about 629-640 donors, DQA1 in around 500, DPA1 in some 570, and DPB1 in roughly 470. A handful of DR-DQ haplotypes were handled as single units for association and clustering because linkage in the cohort was strong. Besides the first cohort of more than 650 subjects, a separate validation cohort made up of over 95 different subjects was used. Alongside the repertoire data, information on donor age, sex, ethnicity and CMV serostatus was compiled. The study was designed to test whether signatures of past pathogen exposure could be identified by cataloging public T cell receptors. Broad study findings and their caveats: The sequencing pipeline was judged likely to have produced a cluster of highly shared sequence variants as a technical artifact. Several of the top co-occurrence clusters appeared to be linked to parvovirus B19, influenza, CMV and Epstein-Barr virus, according to a later analysis. Compared with equally common non-associated chains, HLA-associated TCR beta chains in a later analysis were more clonally expanded and had lower generation probabilities. The earlier analysis of some 540 of the donors excluded over 15 rarely observed V segments, including chromosome 9 orphons, because counts were too low. The cohort was sequenced for TCR beta chains only, and without alpha or paired-chain data the features that could be detected were limited. A further reported finding was that TCR beta sequences accurately predicted the HLA-A and HLA-B alleles for most subjects in the first cohort. When HLA alleles, especially DR and DQ, strongly co-occurred, attributing TCR associations to individual alleles was difficult. Because HLA typing was missing for some donors at each locus, association tests included only the typed subset. An earlier analysis of roughly 570 of the donors showed that most TCR beta V segments appeared in productive rearrangements either about 87% or about 30% of the time, which broadly matched IMGT annotations. According to a later genetic analysis, donors in an Asian-associated ancestry cluster had fewer N-insertions in productive TCRs than the approximately 670-donor mean. Correlated functional status among segregating V segments might be attributable to linkage disequilibrium, but an unknown experimental factor could not be ruled out. The study gave a list of 150 to 200 TCR beta chains associated with cytomegalovirus. An association between a missense DCLRE1C variant and V-gene and J-gene trimming of TCR beta chains was found in a later genetic analysis and replicated in an independent cohort. The classifier was reported to diagnose cytomegalovirus status with high specificity and sensitivity in both the original cohort and the validation cohort. At a false discovery rate of 0.05, a later analysis linked 16,951 TCR beta sequences to specific HLA alleles. According to a later analysis, TCR association rates differed among HLA loci, with DRB1 alleles showing the most associated TCRs and HLA-C alleles showing the fewest. Presence/absence analyses assumed roughly uniform sequencing depth across donors, an assumption that may not hold. Some IMGT-functional V segments, including TRBV6-2 and TRBV6-3, could not be told apart with the 87-base-pair reads, so those segments were excluded. The authors suggested that the approach could potentially be generalized to other disease states and immunological phenotypes. A few of the identified cytomegalovirus-associated TCR beta chains were confirmed in vitro to be specific for cytomegalovirus antigens. For the cohort, immune exposure information was limited to CMV serostatus. Most CMV-associated TCR beta chains appeared to be HLA-restricted in a later analysis, and the HLA associations seemed to be driven largely by CMV exposure. Most TCR sequences were seen in very few donors, while some public TCRs were found in many individuals.

The receptor library was made with the immunoSEQ multiplex PCR assay. A mixture of 60 forward primers for TCR Vbeta segments and 13 reverse primers for TCR Jbeta segments was used in the multiplex PCR. Amplification of the CDR3 region of rearranged TCR beta genes was performed with a multiplex PCR assay on genomic DNA. Amplified TCR beta libraries were sequenced as 87-base-pair reads on the Illumina HiSeq System. As for how the authors treated the data: Across the 666 repertoires, a later analysis counted tens of millions of unique TCR beta chains, around 11 million of which were shared by at least two donors. To remove PCR and sequencing errors, raw reads were error-corrected and collapsed into unique sequences using a nearest-neighbor algorithm that merged closely related sequences. Alignment of CDR3 sequences to IMGT reference sequences was used to assign V, D and J gene segments. For a sequence to be retained, a match of at least six nucleotides was required to both a V gene segment and a J gene segment. A rearrangement was called productive if the CDR3 had no stop codons and remained in frame with V and J, and every other rearrangement was called non-productive. CDR3 was defined according to IMGT convention as the region running from the second conserved V-encoded cysteine to the conserved J-encoded phenylalanine. The earlier analysis of about 570 of the donors excluded any sequence lacking an unambiguous match to a single V gene segment. In an earlier analysis of several hundred of the donors, V segments were called functional above 56.7% productive rearrangements and were called segregating when the between-donor standard deviation exceeded 5%. A statistical classification framework was built to diagnose cytomegalovirus status from the catalog of TCR beta chain sequences. V and J gene assignment, in a later analysis, came from comparing TCR nucleotide sequences with IMGT/GENE-DB human TR gene sequences. In a later analysis, CDR3 sequences and most-parsimonious VDJ recombination scenarios were assigned using the TCRdist pipeline. A later analysis defined each TCR beta chain by its CDR3 amino acid sequence plus V-gene family, and excluded reads lacking a unique V-gene family. To address suspected cross-contamination and a sequencing artifact, a later analysis removed around 600 highly shared, low-generation-probability nucleotide sequences. A later analysis calculated a clonal expansion index for each public chain from normalized within-repertoire ranks of inferred template counts. In a later analysis, generation probabilities were computed with a VDJ recombination model fitted to out-of-frame rearrangements, and the resulting probabilities were checked against IGoR. In a later analysis, hypergeometric tests were used to score TCR-TCR, TCR-HLA and TCR-CMV co-occurrence, with a repertoire-size bias correction applied to TCR pairs. A later analysis estimated false discovery rates by permuting HLA or CMV assignments 20 times. In a later analysis, co-occurring TCRs were grouped using DBSCAN, with TCRdist sequence similarity added in when clustering inside HLA-allele-positive subsets. Repertoires with fewer than 30,000 or more than 120,000 public chains, plus five repertoires with anomalous nucleotide sharing, were excluded from co-occurrence clustering. In TCRdb, the immuneACCESS table is reduced to in-frame sequences with V and J assigned. These tables do not hold every clone; where another copy was compared, an unresolved V gene accounts for under half, and the others remain unexplained. That table gives V, J and clone size, and the DNA gave D and trimming. The sample data list tens of thousands of clones, and roughly four fifths of these were observed just once. About 7% of the sample belongs to the ten largest clones.

In total, approximately 700 healthy bone marrow donors made up the cohort. Cohort members were all nominally healthy when sampled, although unrecorded immune exposures were likely present. Of the approximately 670 cohort members, 250 to 300 had positive CMV serostatus and 350 to 450 had negative CMV serostatus, and CMV serostatus was not recorded for the donor. A peripheral blood sample was provided by each donor, and peripheral blood mononuclear cells were used for TCR beta sequencing. Genomic DNA was extracted from the blood cell samples with the Qiagen DNeasy Blood Extraction Kit. CDR1 and CDR2 (SGHNT, YYREEE) derive from the germline V gene (reference sequence). Counted from cysteine to phenylalanine, this CDR3 has 12 amino acids. Only the CDR3 part of the read is kept: 36 bases, read in frame from the first base. The junction shows trimming of 3 bases on V and 8 bases on J, plus 12 bases between the germline ends.

This clone occurred a few times. Its specific antigen is unknown. No base quality values were provided; no much bigger clone lies one nucleotide off. The TCR sequence derives from a human donor in good health. Material: PBMCs. Rearrangement joined TRBV5-4 to TRBJ2-7; the D gene is perhaps TRBD2, on 7 matching bases. CDR3 loop: CASSSPGGKQYF. The DNA sequence is TGTGCCAGCAGCTCTCCGGGGGGCAAGCAGTACTTC.